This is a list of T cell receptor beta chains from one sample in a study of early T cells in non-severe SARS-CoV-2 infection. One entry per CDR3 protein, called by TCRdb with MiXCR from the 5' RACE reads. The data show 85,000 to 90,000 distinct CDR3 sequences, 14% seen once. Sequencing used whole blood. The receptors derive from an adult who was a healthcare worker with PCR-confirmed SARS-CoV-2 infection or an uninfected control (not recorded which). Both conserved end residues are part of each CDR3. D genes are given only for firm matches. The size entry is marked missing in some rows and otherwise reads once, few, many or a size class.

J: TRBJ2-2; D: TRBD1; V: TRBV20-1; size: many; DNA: TGCAGTGCTAGACGGACAGGACGTACAAACACCGGGGAGCTGTTTTTT; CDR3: CSARRTGRTNTGELFF
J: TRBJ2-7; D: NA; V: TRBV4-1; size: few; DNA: TGCGCCAGCAGCCAAGGGGCCGATTTGGACGAGCAGTACTTC; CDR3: CASSQGADLDEQYF
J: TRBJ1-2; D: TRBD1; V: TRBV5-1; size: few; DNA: TGCGCCAGCAGCCCCGGGACAGGGAATGGCTACACCTTC; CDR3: CASSPGTGNGYTF
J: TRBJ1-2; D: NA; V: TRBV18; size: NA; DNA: TGTGCCAGCTCACCCGGACAGTCTCCTGGCTACACCTTC; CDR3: CASSPGQSPGYTF
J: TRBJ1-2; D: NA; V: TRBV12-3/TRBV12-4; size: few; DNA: TGTGCCAGCAGCCAGATCCTTAACTATGGCTACACCTTC; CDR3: CASSQILNYGYTF
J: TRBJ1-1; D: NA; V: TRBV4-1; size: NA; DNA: TGCGCCAGCAGCCAACCCACAAAACTGACAGCTAAAAACACTGAAGCTTTCTTT; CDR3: CASSQPTKLTAKNTEAFF
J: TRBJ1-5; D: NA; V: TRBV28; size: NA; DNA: TGTGCCAGCAGTCCAGGGGATATCTTGGCCCAGCATTTT; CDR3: CASSPGDILAQHF
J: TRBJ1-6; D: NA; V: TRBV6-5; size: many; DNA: TGTGCCAGCAGTTACGAAGCCCAGCAATATTCACCCCTCCATTTT; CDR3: CASSYEAQQYSPLHF
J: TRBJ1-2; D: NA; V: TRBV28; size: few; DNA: TGTGCCAGCAGTTTATTGTATGGCTACACCTTC; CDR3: CASSLLYGYTF
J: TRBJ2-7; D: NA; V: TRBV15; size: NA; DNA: TGTGCCACCAGCAGTAGCTCCTACGAGCAGTACTTC; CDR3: CATSSSSYEQYF
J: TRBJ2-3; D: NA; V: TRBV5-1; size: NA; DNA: TGCGCCAGCAGCCCTCGGACATCTTCTAGCACAGATACGCAGTATTTT; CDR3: CASSPRTSSSTDTQYF
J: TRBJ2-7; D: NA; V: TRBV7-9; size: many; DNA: TGTGCCAGCAGCGACCGCGGACCGTACGAGCAGTACTTC; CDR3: CASSDRGPYEQYF
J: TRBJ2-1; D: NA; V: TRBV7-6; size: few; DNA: TGTGCCAGCAGCGACCGCCCCCGCAATGAGCAGTTCTTC; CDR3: CASSDRPRNEQFF
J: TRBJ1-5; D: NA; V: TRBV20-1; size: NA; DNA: TGCAGTGCTTCTGACAGCGCCAATCAGCCCCAGCATTTT; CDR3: CSASDSANQPQHF
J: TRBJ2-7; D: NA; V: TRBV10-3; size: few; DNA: TGTGCCATCAGTGAGTCGGCCTACGAGCAGTACTTC; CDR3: CAISESAYEQYF
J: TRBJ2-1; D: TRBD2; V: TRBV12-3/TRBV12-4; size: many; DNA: TGTGCCAGCAGCTCGGGACTAGCGGGGGGCAATGAGCAGTTCTTC; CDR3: CASSSGLAGGNEQFF
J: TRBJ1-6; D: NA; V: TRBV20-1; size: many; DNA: TGCAGTGCTACCGCGGGACTTAGCAATTCACCCCTCCACTTT; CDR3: CSATAGLSNSPLHF
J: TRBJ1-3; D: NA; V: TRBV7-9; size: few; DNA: TGTGCCAGCAGCTTAGCCGGCAGAGGAAACACCATATATTTT; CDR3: CASSLAGRGNTIYF
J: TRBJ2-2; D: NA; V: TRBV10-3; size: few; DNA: TGTGCCTTGGGAGAGACCGGGGAGCTGTTTTTT; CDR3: CALGETGELFF
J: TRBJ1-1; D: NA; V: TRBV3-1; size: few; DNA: TGTGCCAGCAGCCAAGTCGAAAACACTGAAGCTTTCTTT; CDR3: CASSQVENTEAFF
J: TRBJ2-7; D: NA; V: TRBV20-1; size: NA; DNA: TGCAGTGCTAGAGGGGCCTACAGCCCCGTAAAAGGCTACGAGCAGTACTTC; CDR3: CSARGAYSPVKGYEQYF
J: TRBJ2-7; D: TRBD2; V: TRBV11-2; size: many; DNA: TGTGCCAGCCGATTAGCGGGGGGCCCCCACGAGCAGTACTTC; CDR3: CASRLAGGPHEQYF
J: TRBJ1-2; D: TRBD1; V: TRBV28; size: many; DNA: TGTGCCAGCAGTTCGCGGACAGGGGTCGACTATGGCTACACCTTC; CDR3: CASSSRTGVDYGYTF
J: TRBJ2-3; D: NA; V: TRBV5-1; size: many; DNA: TGCGCCAGCAGCCGAGACACTGTCCGGGCGGATACGCAGTATTTT; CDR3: CASSRDTVRADTQYF
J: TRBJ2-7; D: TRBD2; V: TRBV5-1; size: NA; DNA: TGCGCCAGCAGCTTGAAAGCCTTCAACGGACTAGCGGACAAGCAGTACTTC; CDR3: CASSLKAFNGLADKQYF
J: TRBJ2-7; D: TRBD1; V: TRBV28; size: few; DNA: TGTGCCAGCGCCCTAGGGGGACAGAATATTTACGAGCAGTACTTC; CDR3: CASALGGQNIYEQYF
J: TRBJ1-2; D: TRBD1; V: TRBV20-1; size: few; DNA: TGCAGTGCTAGGGACAGGGACAACTATGGCTACACCTTC; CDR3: CSARDRDNYGYTF
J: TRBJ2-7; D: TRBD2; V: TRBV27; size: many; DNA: TGTGCCAGCAGTCCCGCACAACTAGCGGGGGGTGGCTCCTACGAGCAGTACTTC; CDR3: CASSPAQLAGGGSYEQYF
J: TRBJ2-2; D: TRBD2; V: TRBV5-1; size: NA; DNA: TGCGCCAGCAGCCAAGGGACTAGCGGATCCGGGGAGCTGTTTTTT; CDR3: CASSQGTSGSGELFF
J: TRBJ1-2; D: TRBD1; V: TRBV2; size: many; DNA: TGTGCCAGCAGTGAACAGGGGGGCTATGGCTACACCTTC; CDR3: CASSEQGGYGYTF